A selection of T cell receptor beta chains follows, all from one sample in a study of blood T cell repertoires in COVID-19. Generated by immunoSEQ multiplex PCR, the TCRdb table keeps only in-frame clones and is missing some. This sample has 49,000 or so clones, with about nine tenths found just once. Sequenced material: peripheral blood. The receptor set was obtained from a man aged 45-60 years with active COVID-19. The CDR3 runs from the conserved cysteine through the conserved F or W. The D gene is left open where the match is weak. A row's size may be missing; if present it is once, few, many or a size class.

D	V	size	J	CDR3	DNA
-	TRBV5-4	-	TRBJ1-1	CASSPKTGTNTEAFF	TGTGCCAGCAGTCCAAAGACAGGAACGAACACTGAAGCTTTCTTT
TRBD2	TRBV7-6	-	TRBJ2-1	CASSLVAGGYNEQFF	TGTGCCAGCAGCTTAGTAGCGGGGGGTTACAATGAGCAGTTCTTC
TRBD1	TRBV2	-	TRBJ1-5	CASSGTGGNQPQHF	TGTGCCAGCAGTGGGACAGGGGGCAATCAGCCCCAGCATTTT
TRBD1	TRBV5-4	-	TRBJ1-2	CASSPGQGLYGYTF	TGTGCCAGCAGCCCAGGACAGGGTCTCTATGGCTACACCTTC
TRBD1	TRBV19	-	TRBJ1-5	CASSKTGSGGGSNQPQHF	TGTGCCAGTAGCAAGACAGGGAGCGGGGGCGGTAGCAATCAGCCCCAGCATTTT
-	TRBV2	-	TRBJ2-3	CASSRGTDTQYF	TGTGCCAGCAGTCGGGGCACAGATACGCAGTATTTT
-	TRBV19	-	TRBJ2-2	CASSIGTPFGVELFF	TGTGCCAGTAGTATCGGGACTCCATTCGGGGTGGAGCTGTTTTTT
-	TRBV11-2	-	TRBJ1-1	CASSAGPYKTEAFF	TGTGCCAGCAGTGCGGGACCTTATAAGACTGAAGCTTTCTTT
TRBD1	TRBV2	-	TRBJ1-2	CASSLRDSTNYGYTF	TGTGCCAGCAGTCTCCGGGACAGCACTAACTATGGCTACACCTTC
-	TRBV5-4	-	TRBJ1-6	CASSSISGSLNSPLHF	TGTGCCAGCAGCTCGATTAGTGGGAGCTTAAATTCACCCCTCCACTTT
-	TRBV5-1	-	TRBJ1-5	CASSPLGPSNQPQHF	TGCGCCAGCAGCCCCCTCGGTCCGAGCAATCAGCCCCAGCATTTT
-	TRBV7-2	-	TRBJ1-1	CASSNSVRTEAFF	TGTGCCAGCTCCAATTCCGTACGGACTGAAGCTTTCTTT
-	TRBV7-2	-	TRBJ2-7	CASSFGGGSYEQYF	TGTGCCAGCAGCTTCGGGGGAGGCTCCTACGAGCAGTACTTC
-	TRBV9	-	TRBJ1-4	CASSVAGRRGTNEKLFF	TGTGCCAGCAGCGTAGCGGGACGGAGGGGCACTAATGAAAAACTGTTTTTT
-	TRBV6-5	-	TRBJ2-3	CASQGGGGADTQYF	TGTGCCAGCCAGGGAGGGGGTGGAGCAGATACGCAGTATTTT
-	TRBV2	-	TRBJ2-5	CASSGGETQYF	TGTGCCAGCAGTGGGGGCGAGACCCAGTACTTC
-	TRBV27	-	TRBJ2-1	CASSRGQGLGGNPYNEQFF	TGTGCCAGCAGTCGTGGACAGGGCTTGGGAGGGAATCCCTACAATGAGCAGTTCTTC
-	TRBV7-9	-	TRBJ2-3	CASRYLEDTQYF	TGTGCCAGCAGATATTTAGAAGATACGCAGTATTTT
TRBD1	TRBV6-5	-	TRBJ1-4	CASIRDRGNEKLFF	TGTGCCAGCATCCGGGACAGGGGGAATGAAAAACTGTTTTTT
-	TRBV6-5	-	TRBJ1-6	CASSYSGVGNSPLHF	TGTGCCAGCAGTTACTCAGGGGTTGGGAATTCACCCCTCCACTTT
-	TRBV15	-	TRBJ1-4	CATSKLGGTNEKLFF	TGTGCCACCAGCAAACTTGGAGGAACTAATGAAAAACTGTTTTTT
-	TRBV4-2	-	TRBJ2-7	CASSPGVWSYEQYF	TGTGCCAGCAGCCCAGGGGTGTGGAGCTACGAGCAGTACTTC
-	TRBV11-3	-	TRBJ2-1	CASSLDRAYNEQFF	TGTGCCAGCAGCTTAGATAGAGCCTACAATGAGCAGTTCTTC
TRBD1	TRBV10-3	-	TRBJ2-1	CAISGDRVGINEQFF	TGTGCCATCAGTGGGGACAGAGTAGGTATCAATGAGCAGTTCTTC
TRBD1	TRBV6-5	-	TRBJ1-2	CASSLQGAHYGYTF	TGTGCCAGCAGTTTACAGGGGGCCCACTATGGCTACACCTTC
-	TRBV12-5	-	TRBJ2-1	CASGLGGAGIGYEQFF	TGTGCTAGTGGTTTAGGGGGAGCGGGAATTGGATATGAGCAGTTCTTC
-	TRBV5-1	-	TRBJ2-5	CASSLRQGLLSQYF	TGCGCCAGCAGCTTGAGGCAGGGACTGCTGTCCCAGTACTTC
-	TRBV16	-	TRBJ2-7	CASSQLSSGDEQYF	TGTGCCAGCAGCCAACTAAGCTCGGGGGACGAGCAGTACTTC
TRBD1	TRBV5-5	once	TRBJ1-5	CASSPTGAGNQPQHF	TGTGCCAGCAGCCCAACAGGGGCGGGCAATCAGCCCCAGCATTTT
TRBD2	TRBV30	-	TRBJ2-7	CAWSPGQGGSYEQYF	TGTGCCTGGAGTCCGGGGCAGGGAGGGTCCTACGAGCAGTACTTC
TRBD1	TRBV7-2	-	TRBJ1-3	CASRSQTGGENTIYF	TGTGCCAGCAGGAGCCAAACAGGGGGAGAAAACACCATATATTTT
-	TRBV7-9	-	TRBJ1-2	CASSSPPANSGYTF	TGTGCCAGCAGCTCCCCCCCGGCTAACAGTGGCTACACCTTC
TRBD1	TRBV7-8	-	TRBJ2-7	CASSPRGYEQYF	TGTGCCAGCAGCCCCAGGGGGTACGAGCAGTACTTC
TRBD2	TRBV27	-	TRBJ2-1	CASSYPGLAGGPGDEQFF	TGTGCCAGCAGTTACCCGGGACTAGCGGGAGGGCCAGGAGATGAGCAGTTCTTC
-	TRBV7-9	-	TRBJ2-7	CASSLDGHYEQYF	TGTGCCAGCAGCTTAGATGGCCATTACGAGCAGTACTTC
-	TRBV9	-	TRBJ2-3	CASSVGGAGGTDTQYF	TGTGCCAGCAGCGTAGGTGGAGCAGGGGGCACAGATACGCAGTATTTT
-	TRBV19	-	TRBJ1-2	CASSILSTGGYGYTF	TGTGCCAGTAGTATTTTGTCGACAGGAGGCTATGGCTACACCTTC
TRBD1	TRBV6-6	-	TRBJ2-1	CASSYRQGTNEQFF	TGTGCCAGCAGTTACAGACAGGGTACCAATGAGCAGTTCTTC
TRBD2	TRBV13	-	TRBJ2-3	CASSLSGTSSDTQYF	TGTGCCAGCAGCCTCAGCGGGACTAGCTCGGATACGCAGTATTTT
TRBD2	TRBV5-6	-	TRBJ2-1	CASSFALADLNEQFF	TGTGCCAGCAGCTTCGCCCTAGCGGATCTTAATGAGCAGTTCTTC
-	TRBV25-1	-	TRBJ1-4	CASSEFGRLNEKLFF	TGTGCCAGCAGTGAATTCGGCAGGTTAAATGAAAAACTGTTTTTT
TRBD1	TRBV9	-	TRBJ2-4	CASSVAETGGVIQYF	TGTGCCAGCAGCGTAGCCGAGACAGGGGGCGTCATTCAGTACTTC
TRBD2	TRBV19	-	TRBJ2-3	CASRTSGSNTQYF	TGTGCCAGCCGGACTAGCGGGAGTAATACGCAGTATTTT
TRBD1	TRBV6-5	-	TRBJ1-6	CASNQKGQGWSPLHF	TGTGCCAGCAACCAGAAGGGACAGGGGTGGTCACCCCTCCACTTT
-	TRBV25-1	-	TRBJ2-3	CASSEGLAYTDTQYF	TGTGCCAGCAGTGAAGGGCTAGCGTACACAGATACGCAGTATTTT
TRBD2	TRBV6-5	-	TRBJ2-1	CASSSGTSTYNEQFF	TGTGCCAGCAGTTCCGGGACTAGCACTTACAATGAGCAGTTCTTC
TRBD1	TRBV30	-	TRBJ2-5	CAWSVWGQIQETQYF	TGTGCCTGGAGTGTATGGGGACAGATCCAAGAGACCCAGTACTTC
-	TRBV3-1/TRBV3-2	-	TRBJ2-2	CASSRGGTNTGELFF	TGTGCCAGCAGCCGTGGCGGAACGAACACCGGGGAGCTGTTTTTT
-	TRBV15	few	TRBJ2-1	CATSPGVPTYNEQFF	TGTGCCACCAGCCCAGGGGTGCCTACCTACAATGAGCAGTTCTTC
-	TRBV15	once	TRBJ1-5	CATSSTTVSNQPQHF	TGTGCCACCAGCAGCACCACAGTTAGCAATCAGCCCCAGCATTTT
-	TRBV5-5	-	TRBJ2-5	CASSSGGGSPETQYF	TGTGCCAGCAGCTCAGGTGGGGGGTCCCCAGAGACCCAGTACTTC
TRBD1	TRBV29-1	-	TRBJ1-2	CSVAGQGAGGYTF	TGCAGCGTTGCGGGACAGGGGGCTGGGGGCTACACCTTC
-	TRBV25-1	-	TRBJ1-2	CASSEIEAKNGYTF	TGTGCCAGCAGTGAAATCGAGGCGAAGAATGGCTACACCTTC
-	TRBV9	-	TRBJ1-2	CASSVEGLGGYTF	TGTGCCAGCAGCGTAGAGGGGCTAGGTGGCTACACCTTC